A single sample gave rise to the 30 T cell receptor beta chains below, sequenced in a study of metastatic and nonmetastatic thyroid tumors. TCRdb re-called the PCR reads through MiXCR. The table includes 15,000 to 20,000 clones, about 25% detected once. Until they underwent thyroid surgery, no patient had received any treatment. The specimen was adjacent normal tissue. The receptor set was obtained from a female donor with papillary thyroid cancer or a benign thyroid nodule (not recorded which). Some clones in this sample may be carry-over from other donors' samples.

This clone was recorded at least ten times. A read error may produce the germline difference seen at one junction end. The chain joins TRBV5-1 to TRBJ2-1; TRBD2 matches 9 bases. The germline V gene has CDR1 SGHRS and CDR2 YFSETQ. The CDR3 has 17 amino acids. The DNA of the CDR3 is TGCGTCAGCAGCTCCCCCCGACTAGCGGAGGCCTACAATGAGCAGTTCTTC. Its protein product is CVSSSPRLAEAYNEQFF. Full variable domain (rest looked up from reference TRBV5-1 and TRBJ2-1): KAGVTQTPRYLIKTRGQQVTLSCSPISGHRSVSWYQQTPGQGLQFLFEYFSETQRNKGNFPGRFSGRQFSNSRSEMNVSTLELGDSALYLCVSSSPRLAEAYNEQFFGPGTRLTVL.

This clone was counted once. V usage is TRBV11-2 and J usage is TRBJ1-2; possibly TRBD1 for D (6 bases). V shed 6 bases and J shed 14 bases, with 22 bases lying between them. Germline V gene sequence: CDR1 SGHAT, CDR2 FQNNGV. The CDR3 is made up of 13 amino acids. CDR3 DNA: TGTGCCAGCAGTTGGGCGGGGGCCAATGGCTTAACCTTC. Protein sequence: CASSWAGANGLTF.

The chain couples TRBV19 to TRBJ1-2; maybe TRBD1 (6 bases). V was trimmed by 5 bases and J by 3 bases, leaving 16 bases between them. The germline CDR1 and CDR2 sequences are LNHDA and SQIVND (reference sequence). This CDR3 spans 15 amino acids. Written as DNA, the CDR3 is TGTGCCAGTAGTCCGCCGTTAGGGGGGGACTATGGCTACACCTTC. It is translated as CASSPPLGGDYGYTF.

This clone was picked up many times. The chain uses TRBV6-2 or TRBV6-3 and TRBJ1-5, with D possibly TRBD1 on 5 matching bases. This CDR3 spans 15 amino acids. Germline V gene sequence: CDR1 MNHEY, CDR2 SVGEGT. Trimming removed 2 bases at V and 1 base at J, with 9 bases between. The CDR3 reads CASSYRGDSNQPQHF. CDR3 coding DNA: TGTGCCAGCAGTTACCGTGGGGACAGCAATCAGCCCCAGCATTTT.

The V gene is TRBV7-9, the J gene TRBJ2-5; 11 positions match TRBD1. Germline values: CDR1 SEHNR, CDR2 FQNEAQ (reference sequence). The CDR3 runs to 15 residues. The trim removed 6 bases at V and 1 base at J, leaving 4 bases unmatched. CDR3 bases: TGTGCCAGCAGTTTTGGACAGGGGGCCCAAGAGACCCAGTACTTC. Its protein product is CASSFGQGAQETQYF.

The CDR3 loop reads CASSLVGGRLGNTEAFF. CDR3 bases: TGTGCCAGCAGCCTAGTCGGGGGGAGGTTGGGGAACACTGAAGCTTTCTTT. The chain uses TRBV13 and TRBJ1-1; tentative D call: TRBD1 (5 bases). The germline CDR1 and CDR2 sequences are PRHDT and FYEKMQ (reference sequence). The CDR3 is 17 residues long. Trimming took 5 bases from V and 1 from J, leaving 20 bases between them.

This clone was detected a few times. The chain employs TRBV10-3 and TRBJ1-3; D is ambiguous. Trimming shortened V by 4 bases and J by 1 base, and 17 bases separated the two germline ends. The CDR3 runs 17 residues. From germline, CDR1 is ENHRY and CDR2 SYGVKD. In nucleotides, the CDR3 is TGTGCCATCAGTGTCGCAGTCGGTTCTGGATCTGGAAACACCATATATTTT. This codes for CAISVAVGSGSGNTIYF.

This clone was recorded a few times. This may stem from a read error, because a much larger clone lies one nucleotide away. V is TRBV28 and J is TRBJ1-2, with D unclear. There are 12 residues in the CDR3. CDR1 and CDR2 (germline): MDHEN, SYDVKM. V lost 4 bases, J lost 4 bases, and 7 bases lay in between. CDR3 in DNA: TGTGCCAGCAGTTCAGTGGGCTATGGCTACACCTTC. Its protein is CASSSVGYGYTF.

CDR3 sequence reads: CASITWGQGTNTEAFF. CDR3 DNA sequence: TGTGCCAGCATCACTTGGGGACAGGGGACGAACACTGAAGCTTTCTTT. V gene TRBV11-1 combines with J gene TRBJ1-1; 10 bases map to TRBD1. The CDR3 is 16 amino acids. CDR1 and CDR2 (germline): SGHAT, FQDESV (reference sequence). V lost 7 bases, J lost 1 base, and 9 bases stayed unmatched.

The chain links TRBV6-1 to TRBJ2-2; no clear D gene. The V end was cut by 1 base, the J end by 4 bases, with 10 bases between. The CDR3 runs to 15 residues. The V gene's germline CDR1 is MNHNS and CDR2 SASEGT. CDR3 sequence reads: CASSEDVSSTGELFF. CDR3 bases: TGTGCCAGCAGTGAAGATGTCTCCTCCACCGGGGAGCTGTTTTTT.

V gene TRBV5-1 combines with J gene TRBJ1-2; D is undetermined. V was cut by 2 bases and J by 5 bases, with 7 bases left in between. CDR3 length: 12 residues. CDR1 SGHRS and CDR2 YFSETQ come from the germline V gene. CDR3 DNA: TGCGCCAGCAGCTTAGACCGTTATGGCTACACCTTC. This codes for CASSLDRYGYTF.

This chain links TRBV3-1 with TRBJ2-7, with D possibly TRBD2 on 6 matching bases. The CDR3 length is 14 residues. Germline CDR1 and CDR2: LGHDT and YNNKEL (reference sequence). Trimming left V 2 bases short and J 6 bases short, with 14 bases between. Here the CDR3 reads CASSQKGSGLEQYF. CDR3 nucleotide sequence: TGTGCCAGCAGCCAAAAGGGAAGCGGGCTCGAGCAGTACTTC.

J is TRBJ2-7 and V is TRBV4-2; D is perhaps TRBD1 (6 bases). With 0 bases removed from V and 6 bases from J, the gap between germline ends came to 12 bases. The CDR3 consists of 14 residues. Germline lookup yields CDR1 LGHNA and CDR2 YNFKEQ. Written as DNA, the CDR3 is TGTGCCAGCAGCCAAGATCGCAGGGGTGGCGAGCAGTACTTC. Protein sequence: CASSQDRRGGEQYF.

This clone has just a few counts. The rearrangement uses TRBV6-2 or TRBV6-3 and TRBJ1-5; D may be TRBD1 (5 bases). Trimming took off 6 bases at V and 2 bases at J, with 14 bases between the two ends. Germline values: CDR1 MNHEY, CDR2 SVGEGT. This CDR3 has 15 residues. The CDR3: CASSPAGTGNQPQHF. In nucleotides, the CDR3 is TGTGCCAGCAGCCCCGCGGGGACGGGCAATCAGCCCCAGCATTTT.

The gene calls are TRBV20-1 and TRBJ1-4; D is perhaps TRBD1 (6 bases). Germline lookup yields CDR1 DFQATT and CDR2 SNEGSKA (reference sequence). CDR3 length: 12 amino acids. Deletions cut 2 bases from V and 10 bases from J, with 11 bases between. The CDR3 sequence: CSARLSDRKLFF. The CDR3 region has the DNA TGCAGTGCTAGATTATCGGACAGAAAACTGTTTTTT.

This clone was seen a few times. V usage is TRBV28 and J usage is TRBJ2-3, with D hard to call. Germline V gives CDR1 MDHEN, CDR2 SYDVKM. V lost 7 bases and J 5 bases, leaving 10 bases between the germline ends. This CDR3 comprises 12 residues. The CDR3 DNA reads as TGTGCCAGCAAGTCTGGCGAAGATACGCAGTATTTT. This gives the protein CASKSGEDTQYF.

Concerning this clone: One end of the junction does not line up with germline, which may come from a read error. V usage is TRBV30 and J usage is TRBJ1-6; D not resolved. Germline V gene lookup returns CDR1 GTSNPN and CDR2 SVGIG (reference sequence). This CDR3 is built from 12 residues. The CDR3: CARSGKSSPLHF. CDR3 nucleotides: TGTGCCCGGAGTGGAAAGAGTTCACCCCTCCACTTT.

This clone was detected many times. V and J are TRBV28 and TRBJ1-6; TRBD1 matches 7 bases. Germline loops: CDR1 MDHEN, CDR2 SYDVKM. J lost 7 bases, V lost 5 bases, and 2 bases had no gene match. The CDR3 has 13 residues. CDR3 sequence (DNA): TGTGCCAGCAGTCTGACAGGGAATTCACCCCTCCACTTT. It specifies CASSLTGNSPLHF.

The sample holds a few counts of this clone. The rearrangement links TRBV9 to TRBJ1-3; D not certain. Germline V CDR1 and CDR2: SGDLS, YYNGEE. Trimming cost V 0 bases and J 8 bases, with 15 bases left between them. This CDR3 has 15 amino acids. CDR3 DNA sequence: TGTGCCAGCAGCGTAGCCCCCCCTCAAGGCGACACCATATATTTT. This translates into CASSVAPPQGDTIYF.

The sample holds a few counts of this clone. The gene calls are TRBV9 and TRBJ2-1, with D tentatively TRBD2 (6 bases). The CDR3 runs to 15 residues. Germline CDR1 is SGDLS and CDR2 is YYNGEE. The V gene lost 7 bases and the J gene lost 0 bases, with 14 bases spanning the gap. The DNA of the CDR3 is TGTGCCAGCTCCGGGGGATCGAGCTCCTACAATGAGCAGTTCTTC. Its protein product is CASSGGSSSYNEQFF.

At least ten counts were recorded for this clone. The CDR3 bases are TGCGCCAGCAGCCCAGGGCTCTTGGGAGAGCAGTTCTTC. It encodes CASSPGLLGEQFF. The chain carries TRBV4-1 and TRBJ2-1; possible D gene TRBD1, 5 bases. V was shortened by 4 bases and J by 10 bases, with 14 bases between the two germline ends. The CDR3 consists of 13 residues. The germline gives CDR1 MGHRA, CDR2 YSYEKL.

J is TRBJ2-7 and V is TRBV9; perhaps D is TRBD1 or TRBD2 (7 bases each). The germline V gene has CDR1 SGDLS and CDR2 YYNGEE. CDR3 length equals 15 residues. V gave up 0 bases and J gave up 4 bases, with 14 bases separating them. In DNA, the CDR3 is TGTGCCAGCAGCGTAGGGGGAGGGACAGAGTACGAGCAGTACTTC. This gives the protein CASSVGGGTEYEQYF.

The J gene is TRBJ2-1, the V gene TRBV6-5; TRBD2 matches at 13 bases. V trimming: 7 bases; J trimming: 12 bases; junction bases outside the gene matches: 15. From germline, CDR1 is MNHEY and CDR2 SVGAGI. The CDR3 extends over 16 amino acids. DNA for the CDR3: TGTGCCAGCATTAACGACGGACTAGCGGGAGCCGATGGGCAGTTCTTC. Translation: CASINDGLAGADGQFF.

As for this clone: One end of the junction varies from germline; a read error may be responsible. The CDR3 protein is CASSQDTVSEQYF. The CDR3 DNA sequence: TGTGCCAGCAGTCAAGATACCGTTTCCGAGCAGTACTTC. This chain uses TRBV4-2 with TRBJ2-7; D ambiguous. Germline lookup yields CDR1 LGHNA and CDR2 YNFKEQ. The CDR3 covers 13 residues.

The chain joins TRBV5-1 to TRBJ2-7, with unresolved D. The CDR3 has 13 residues. V lost 4 bases and J lost 9, with 17 bases in between. Germline CDR1 and CDR2: SGHRS and YFSETQ. This chain's CDR3 is CASSAGPELGQYF. CDR3 bases: TGCGCCAGCAGCGCCGGGCCCGAGCTAGGGCAGTACTTC.

The sample holds a few counts of this clone. The CDR3 DNA follows: TGCGCCAGCAGCTTGGGAGGGTCGGGGAATTCACCCCTCCACTTT. It yields the protein CASSLGGSGNSPLHF. The rearrangement joins TRBV5-1 to TRBJ1-6; the D is unclear. Trimming removed 0 bases from V and 7 bases from J, with 11 bases in between. CDR1 SGHRS and CDR2 YFSETQ come from the germline V gene. CDR3 length: 15 residues.

This clone is judged medium-sized. This rearrangement joins TRBV30 to TRBJ2-2, with D unclear. Trimming stripped 2 bases from V and 8 bases from J, with 3 bases between. This CDR3 is 10 amino acids long. Looked up from germline, CDR1 is GTSNPN and CDR2 is SVGIG (reference sequence). CDR3 DNA sequence: TGTGCCTGGAGTCGAGGGGAGCTGTTTTTT. As protein: CAWSRGELFF.

The chain carries TRBV20-1 and TRBJ1-5, with 12 bases lining up with TRBD1. This CDR3 is 15 amino acids long. With V trimmed by 6 bases and J by 6 bases, 9 bases remained unmatched. Germline assignment: CDR1 DFQATT and CDR2 SNEGSKA (reference sequence). CDR3 coding DNA: TGCAGTGCCCCCGGGACAGGGGGCAGTGGTCAGCCCCAGCATTTT. The encoded protein is CSAPGTGGSGQPQHF.

A few counts support this clone. V is TRBV27 and J is TRBJ2-7, with D tentatively TRBD1 (6 bases). The ends were cut back, 6 bases at V and 2 bases at J, with 17 bases in the middle. Per the germline V gene, CDR1 is MNHEY and CDR2 is SMNVEV (reference sequence). This CDR3 is 15 amino acids long. In DNA form, the CDR3 reads TGTGCCAGCAGCATAAAGGACAGCAGTCCCTACGAGCAGTACTTC. Translation: CASSIKDSSPYEQYF.

This clone was seen more than once but under ten times. The CDR3 coding sequence is TGTGCCAGTACCACCCTCGGACACTTCACCGGGGAGCTGTTTTTT. Its protein is CASTTLGHFTGELFF. V is TRBV19 and J is TRBJ2-2, with D maybe TRBD1 (5 bases). With 7 bases removed from V and 4 bases from J, the gap between germline ends came to 16 bases. The germline CDR1 and CDR2 sequences are LNHDA and SQIVND (reference sequence). CDR3 length equals 15 residues.